This TCR beta chain was captured in a study of shared clonotypes between healthy human individuals. Every donor, a Caucasian adult, lived in Nashville, Tennessee. The junction had 5 bases not matched to a gene; V was cut back by 0 bases and J by 8 bases. This CDR3 spans 14 amino acids. CDR1 is LNHNV and CDR2 is YYDKDF in the germline V gene (reference sequence). Clones were sequenced by immunoSEQ multiplex PCR, and TCRdb holds only the in-frame ones, with some missing. The sample holds some 980,000 clones, approximately 76% seen once. The source is a young man in good health. The chain has TRBV15 and TRBJ1-2; TRBD1 matches 8 bases. The specimen was memory CD4+ T cells sorted from blood. The subset: CD45RA-negative fraction. In DNA, the CDR3 is TGTGCCACCAGCAGAGATCCCGGACAGGGAGGCTACACCTTC. Protein sequence: CATSRDPGQGGYTF.